This entry describes one TCR beta chain. The antigen remains unidentified. The CDR3 has 15 residues. CDR1 MDHEN and CDR2 SYDVKM come from the germline V gene. V lost 6 bases, J lost 4 bases, and 19 bases lay in between. Replicate PCRs run on sorted subsets employed 150 to 250 ng DNA, approximately 30,000 T cell genomes. Method: immunoSEQ multiplex PCR; TCRdb's copy keeps in-frame clones and lacks some. The profile shows about 1 million clones, more than 65% of them singletons. This record belongs to a study of shared clonotypes between healthy human individuals. Overall study results and limits: All-four-donor shared clonotypes had higher generation probabilities than non-shared clonotypes did.

The chain recombines TRBV28 with TRBJ2-7, with D possibly matching TRBD1 (5 bases). Source material: memory CD4+ T cells sorted from blood. This sample's subset: CD45RA-negative fraction. The clonotype was recovered from a man between 18 and 35 years old in good health. The CDR3 loop is CASSLGTEGAYEQYF. CDR3 coding DNA: TGTGCCAGCAGCCTCGGTACAGAAGGGGCATACGAGCAGTACTTC. Together with reference TRBV28 and TRBJ2-7, the CDR3 gives the full variable domain: DVKVTQSSRYLVKRTGEKVFLECVQDMDHENMFWYRQDPGLGLRLIYFSYDVKMKEKGDIPEGYSVSREKKERFSLILESASTNQTSMYLCASSLGTEGAYEQYFGPGTRLTVT.